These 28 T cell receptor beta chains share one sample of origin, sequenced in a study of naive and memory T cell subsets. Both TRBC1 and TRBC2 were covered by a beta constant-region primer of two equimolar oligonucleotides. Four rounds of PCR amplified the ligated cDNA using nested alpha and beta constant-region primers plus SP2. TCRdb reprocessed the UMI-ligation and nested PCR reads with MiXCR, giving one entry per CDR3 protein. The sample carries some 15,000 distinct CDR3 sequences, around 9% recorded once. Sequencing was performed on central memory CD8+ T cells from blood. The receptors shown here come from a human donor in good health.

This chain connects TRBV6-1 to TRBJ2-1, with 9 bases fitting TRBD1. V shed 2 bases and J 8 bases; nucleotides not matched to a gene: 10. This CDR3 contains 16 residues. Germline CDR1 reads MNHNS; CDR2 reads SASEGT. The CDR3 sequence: CASSEIPGQGVYEQFF. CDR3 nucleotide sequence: TGTGCCAGCAGTGAAATCCCGGGACAGGGCGTTTATGAGCAGTTCTTC.

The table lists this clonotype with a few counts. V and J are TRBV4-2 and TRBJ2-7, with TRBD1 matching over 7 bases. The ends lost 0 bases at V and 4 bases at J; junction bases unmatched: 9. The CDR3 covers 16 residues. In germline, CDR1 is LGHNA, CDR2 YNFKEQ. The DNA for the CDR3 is TGTGCCAGCAGCCAAGATAGGAAACAGGGGTTGTACGAGCAGTACTTC. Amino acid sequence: CASSQDRKQGLYEQYF.

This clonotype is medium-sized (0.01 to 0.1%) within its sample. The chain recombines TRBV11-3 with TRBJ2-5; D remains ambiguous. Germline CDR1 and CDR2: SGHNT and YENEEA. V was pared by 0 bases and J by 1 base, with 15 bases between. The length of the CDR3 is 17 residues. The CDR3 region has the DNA TGTGCCAGCAGCTTAGAAGGTCGTCAGGCAGCCCAAGAGACCCAGTACTTC. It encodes CASSLEGRQAAQETQYF.

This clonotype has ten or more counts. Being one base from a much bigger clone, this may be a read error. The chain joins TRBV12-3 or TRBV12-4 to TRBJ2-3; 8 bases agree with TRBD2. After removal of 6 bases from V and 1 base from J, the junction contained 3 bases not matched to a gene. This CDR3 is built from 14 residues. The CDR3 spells CASSPLAGTDTQYF. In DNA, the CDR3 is TGTGCCAGCAGCCCACTAGCGGGCACAGATACGCAGTATTTT.

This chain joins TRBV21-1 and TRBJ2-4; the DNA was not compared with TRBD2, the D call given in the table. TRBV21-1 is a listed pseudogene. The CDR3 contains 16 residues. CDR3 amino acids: CASSKVGSGGKNIQYF. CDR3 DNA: TGTGCCAGCAGCAAAGTAGGAAGCGGGGGGAAAAACATTCAGTACTTC.

CDR3 sequence reads: CSAQAGDRESETQYF. The CDR3, as DNA: TGCAGTGCCCAGGCGGGTGACAGGGAGTCAGAGACCCAGTACTTC. The rearrangement joins TRBV20-1 to TRBJ2-5; 7 bases line up with TRBD1. The CDR3 sequence is 15 residues long. Germline loops: CDR1 DFQATT, CDR2 SNEGSKA (reference sequence). V was pared by 6 bases and J by 4 bases, with 14 bases of the junction left unmatched.

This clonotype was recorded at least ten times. For the CDR3, the DNA is TGTGCCAGCAGTTTAGGCCAGCAGGGCTACGAGCAGTACTTC. It is translated as CASSLGQQGYEQYF. J is TRBJ2-7 and V is TRBV12-3 or TRBV12-4; maybe TRBD1 (5 bases). Trimming stripped 1 base from V and 3 bases from J, with 10 bases between. This CDR3 has 14 amino acids.

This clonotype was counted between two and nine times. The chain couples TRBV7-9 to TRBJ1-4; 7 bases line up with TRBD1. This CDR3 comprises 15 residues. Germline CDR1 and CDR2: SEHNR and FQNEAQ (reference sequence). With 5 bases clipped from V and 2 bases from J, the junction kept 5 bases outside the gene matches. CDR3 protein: CASSTHRGTNEKLFF. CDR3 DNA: TGTGCCAGCAGCACCCACAGGGGTACTAATGAAAAACTGTTTTTT. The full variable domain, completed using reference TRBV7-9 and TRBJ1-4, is DTGVSQNPRHKITKRGQNVTFRCDPISEHNRLYWYRQTLGQGPEFLTYFQNEAQLEKSRLLSDRFSAERPKGSFSTLEIQRTEQGDSAMYLCASSTHRGTNEKLFFGSGTQLSVL.

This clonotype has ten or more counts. This chain's CDR3 is CASSPITGGSPLHF. The CDR3 bases are TGTGCCAGCAGCCCGATAACAGGGGGTTCACCCCTCCACTTT. The V call is TRBV7-2, the J call TRBJ1-6, with 8 bases that match TRBD1. The CDR3 runs 14 residues. Germline CDR1 and CDR2: SGHTA and FQGNSA. V lost 5 bases, J lost 9 bases, and 6 bases stayed unmatched.

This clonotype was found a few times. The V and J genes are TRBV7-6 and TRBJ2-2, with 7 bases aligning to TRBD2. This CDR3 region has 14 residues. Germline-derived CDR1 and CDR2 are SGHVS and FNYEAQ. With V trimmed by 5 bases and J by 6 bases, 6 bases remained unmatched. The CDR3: CASSPPRGAGELFF. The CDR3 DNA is TGTGCCAGCAGCCCACCACGGGGGGCCGGGGAGCTGTTTTTT.

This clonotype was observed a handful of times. The CDR3 nucleotides are TGTGCCAGCAGGGGACAGGGGACCACTGAAGCTTTCTTT. Translated: CASRGQGTTEAFF. This chain joins TRBV6-6 and TRBJ1-1; 10 nucleotides agree with TRBD1. Trimming removed 6 bases from V and 4 bases from J; junction bases left unmatched: 2. Germline V gives CDR1 MNHNY, CDR2 SVGAGI (reference sequence). This CDR3 is built from 13 residues.

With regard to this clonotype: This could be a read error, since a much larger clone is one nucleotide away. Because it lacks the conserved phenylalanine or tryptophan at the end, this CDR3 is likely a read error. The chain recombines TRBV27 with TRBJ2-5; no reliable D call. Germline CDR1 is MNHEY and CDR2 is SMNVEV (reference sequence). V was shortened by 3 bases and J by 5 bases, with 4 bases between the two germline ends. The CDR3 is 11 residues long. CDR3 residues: CASSFVETQYS. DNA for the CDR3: TGTGCCAGCAGTTTTGTCGAGACCCAGTACTCC.

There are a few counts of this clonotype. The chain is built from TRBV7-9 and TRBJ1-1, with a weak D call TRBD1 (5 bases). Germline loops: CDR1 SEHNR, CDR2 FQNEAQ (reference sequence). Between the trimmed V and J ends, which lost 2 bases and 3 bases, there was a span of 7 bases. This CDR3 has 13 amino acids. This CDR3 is CASSLRGDTEAFF. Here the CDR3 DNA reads TGTGCCAGCAGCTTACGGGGCGACACTGAAGCTTTCTTT.

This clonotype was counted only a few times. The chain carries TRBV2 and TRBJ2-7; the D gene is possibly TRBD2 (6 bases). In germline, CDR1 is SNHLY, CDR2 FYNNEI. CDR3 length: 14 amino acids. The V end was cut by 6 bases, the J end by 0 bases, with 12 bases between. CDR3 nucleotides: TGTGCCAGCAGGCCGGGACTCGGCTCCTACGAGCAGTACTTC. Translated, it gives CASRPGLGSYEQYF.

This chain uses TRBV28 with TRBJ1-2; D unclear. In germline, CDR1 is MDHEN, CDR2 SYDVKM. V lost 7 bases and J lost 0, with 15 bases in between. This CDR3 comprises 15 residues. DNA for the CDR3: TGTGCCAGCATCCCTTCGGACGTACCTAACTATGGCTACACCTTC. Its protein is CASIPSDVPNYGYTF.

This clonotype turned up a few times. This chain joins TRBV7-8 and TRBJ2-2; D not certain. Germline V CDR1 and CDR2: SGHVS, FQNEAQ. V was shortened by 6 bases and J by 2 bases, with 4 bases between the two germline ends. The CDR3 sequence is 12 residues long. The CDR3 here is CASRLNTGELFF. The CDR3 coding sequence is TGTGCCAGCAGACTAAACACCGGGGAGCTGTTTTTT. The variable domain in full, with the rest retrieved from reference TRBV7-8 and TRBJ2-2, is GAGVSQSPRYKVAKRGQDVALRCDPISGHVSLFWYQQALGQGPEFLTYFQNEAQLDKSGLPSDRFFAERPEGSVSTLKIQRTQQEDSAVYLCASRLNTGELFFGEGSRLTVL.

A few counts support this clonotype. The CDR3 bases are TGTGCCAGCAGTTCCCGGACTGGTGAAAAACTGTTTTTT. It translates to CASSSRTGEKLFF. The rearrangement uses TRBV12-3 or TRBV12-4 and TRBJ1-4; no definite D call. V was pared by 4 bases and J by 7 bases, with 10 bases between. This CDR3 spans 13 amino acids.

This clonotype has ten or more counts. The CDR3 bases are TGCAGTGCTCGTGGGAGGCTTTCCTACGAGCAGTACTTC. Translated: CSARGRLSYEQYF. The chain combines TRBV20-1 with TRBJ2-7; D is possibly TRBD2 (6 bases). Germline CDR1 reads DFQATT; CDR2 reads SNEGSKA (reference sequence). V was trimmed by 5 bases and J by 1 base, leaving 12 bases between them. CDR3 length: 13 amino acids.

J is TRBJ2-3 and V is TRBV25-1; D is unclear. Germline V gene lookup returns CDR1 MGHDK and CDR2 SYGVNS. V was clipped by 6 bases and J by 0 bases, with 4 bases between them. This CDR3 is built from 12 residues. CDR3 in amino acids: CASSNSTDTQYF. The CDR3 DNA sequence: TGTGCCAGCAGCAATAGCACAGATACGCAGTATTTT.

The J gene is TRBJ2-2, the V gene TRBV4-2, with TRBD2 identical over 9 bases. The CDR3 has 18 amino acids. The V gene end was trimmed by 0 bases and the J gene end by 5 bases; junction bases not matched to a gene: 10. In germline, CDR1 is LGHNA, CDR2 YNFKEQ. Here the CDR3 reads CASSQELAGISRTGELFF. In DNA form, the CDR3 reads TGTGCCAGCAGCCAAGAGCTAGCGGGGATCTCGAGGACCGGGGAGCTGTTTTTT.

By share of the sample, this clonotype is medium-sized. The CDR3 sequence: CSASVREYEQYF. The CDR3, as DNA: TGCAGTGCTAGTGTCCGGGAATACGAGCAGTACTTC. The chain is built from TRBV20-1 and TRBJ2-7; D is perhaps TRBD2 (5 bases). The CDR3 spans 12 residues. Trimming shortened V by 3 bases and J by 4 bases, and 10 bases separated the two germline ends. The V gene's germline CDR1 is DFQATT and CDR2 SNEGSKA (reference sequence).

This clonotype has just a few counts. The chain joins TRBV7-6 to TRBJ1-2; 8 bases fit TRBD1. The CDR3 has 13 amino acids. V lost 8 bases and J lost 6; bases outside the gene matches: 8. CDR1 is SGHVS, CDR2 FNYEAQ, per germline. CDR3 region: CASGNRGSDGYTF. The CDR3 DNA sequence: TGTGCCAGCGGTAACAGGGGGAGTGATGGCTACACCTTC.

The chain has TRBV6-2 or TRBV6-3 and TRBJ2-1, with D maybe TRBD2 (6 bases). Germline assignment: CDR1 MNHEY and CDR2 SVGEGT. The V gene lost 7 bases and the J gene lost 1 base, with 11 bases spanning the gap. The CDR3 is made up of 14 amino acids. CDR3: CASNYGGSYNEQFF. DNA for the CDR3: TGTGCCAGCAATTATGGGGGGTCCTACAATGAGCAGTTCTTC.

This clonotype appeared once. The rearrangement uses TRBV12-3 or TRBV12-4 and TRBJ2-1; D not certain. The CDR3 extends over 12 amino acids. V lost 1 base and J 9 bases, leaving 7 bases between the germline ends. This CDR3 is CASSLGTIEQFF. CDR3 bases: TGTGCCAGCAGTTTAGGGACGATTGAGCAGTTCTTC.

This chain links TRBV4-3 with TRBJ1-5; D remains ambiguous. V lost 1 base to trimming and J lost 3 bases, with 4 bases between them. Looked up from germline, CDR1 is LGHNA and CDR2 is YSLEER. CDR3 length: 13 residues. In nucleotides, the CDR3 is TGCGCCAGCAGCCAAGGATACAATCAGCCCCAGCATTTT. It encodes CASSQGYNQPQHF.

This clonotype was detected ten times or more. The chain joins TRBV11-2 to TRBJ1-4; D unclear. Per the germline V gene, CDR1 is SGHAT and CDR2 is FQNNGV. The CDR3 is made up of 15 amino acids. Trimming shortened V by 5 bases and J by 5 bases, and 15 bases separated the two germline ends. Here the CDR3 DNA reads TGTGCCAGCAGCCACGGACTCCTCCGAAATGAAAAACTGTTTTTT. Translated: CASSHGLLRNEKLFF.

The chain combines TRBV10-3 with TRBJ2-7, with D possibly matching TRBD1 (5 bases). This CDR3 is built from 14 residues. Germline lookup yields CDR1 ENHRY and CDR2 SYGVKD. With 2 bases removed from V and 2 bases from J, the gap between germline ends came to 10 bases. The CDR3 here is CAISERQTAYEQYF. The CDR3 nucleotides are TGTGCCATCAGTGAGAGACAGACAGCCTACGAGCAGTACTTC.

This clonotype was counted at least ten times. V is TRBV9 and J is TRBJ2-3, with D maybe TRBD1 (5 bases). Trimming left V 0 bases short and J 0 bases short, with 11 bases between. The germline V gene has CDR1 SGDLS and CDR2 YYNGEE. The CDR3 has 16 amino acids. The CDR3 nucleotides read TGTGCCAGCAGCGTAGTGACAGACGGTAGCACAGATACGCAGTATTTT. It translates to CASSVVTDGSTDTQYF.